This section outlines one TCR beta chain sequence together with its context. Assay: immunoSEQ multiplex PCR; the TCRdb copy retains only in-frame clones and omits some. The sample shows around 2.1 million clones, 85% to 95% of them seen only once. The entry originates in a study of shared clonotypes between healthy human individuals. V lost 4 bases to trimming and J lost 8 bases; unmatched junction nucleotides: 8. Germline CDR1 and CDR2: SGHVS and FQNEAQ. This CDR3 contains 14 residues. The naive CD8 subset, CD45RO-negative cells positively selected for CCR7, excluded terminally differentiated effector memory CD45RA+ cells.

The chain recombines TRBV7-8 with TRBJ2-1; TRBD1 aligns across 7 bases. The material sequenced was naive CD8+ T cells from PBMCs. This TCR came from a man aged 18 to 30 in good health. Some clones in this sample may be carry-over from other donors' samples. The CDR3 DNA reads TGTGCCAGCAGCTATGGGACAGCCAACGATGAGCAGTTCTTC. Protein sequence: CASSYGTANDEQFF.